What follows are 32 T cell receptor beta chains derived from one specimen sequenced in a study of cytomegalovirus exposure and HLA in healthy donors. Use of 60 Vbeta and 13 Jbeta primers characterized the PCR. Using immunoSEQ multiplex PCR, the repertoire was profiled, and TCRdb retains in-frame clones only, with some absent. The sample yields approximately 120,000 clones, about 79% seen once. Input material: PBMCs. Receptor source: a man aged 50 to 59 in good health and CMV-seronegative.

This chain links TRBV28 with TRBJ2-7; possibly TRBD1 for D (6 bases). The CDR3 covers 15 residues. Germline V gene lookup returns CDR1 MDHEN and CDR2 SYDVKM. Trimming took 3 bases from V and 0 from J, leaving 12 bases between them. The CDR3 protein is CASSFGGSSSYEQYV. Written as DNA, the CDR3 is TGTGCCAGCAGTTTTGGGGGCTCGAGCTCCTACGAGCAGTACGTC.

J is TRBJ1-2 and V is TRBV14; no definite D call. CDR1 SGHDN and CDR2 FVKESK come from the germline V gene. CDR3 length: 18 residues. V lost 3 bases, J lost 0 bases, and 20 bases lay in between. CDR3 residues: CASSQLRLGLRTNYGYTF. The DNA of the CDR3 is TGTGCCAGCAGCCAGCTCCGTCTGGGCCTACGCACTAACTATGGCTACACCTTC.

The V and J genes are TRBV4-1 and TRBJ1-2; no definite D call. Per the germline V gene, CDR1 is MGHRA and CDR2 is YSYEKL. V lost 3 bases, J lost 2 bases, and 10 bases lay in between. This CDR3 region has 14 residues. The CDR3 DNA reads as TGCGCCAGCAGCCAGATAGGAGAAAACTATGGCTACACCTTC. The encoded protein is CASSQIGENYGYTF.

The chain recombines TRBV5-1 with TRBJ1-2, with D maybe TRBD1 (5 bases). Trimming cost V 4 bases and J 8 bases, with 15 bases left between them. The CDR3 contains 13 residues. CDR1 SGHRS and CDR2 YFSETQ come from the germline V gene. This CDR3 is CASSDTTDKGYTF. The CDR3 nucleotides read TGCGCCAGCAGCGACACGACAGACAAGGGCTACACCTTC.

This sequence joins TRBV21-1 and TRBJ2-5; the table names TRBD1, a call not compared with the DNA. TRBV21-1 is classified as a pseudogene. The CDR3 totals 12 residues. CDR3: CASRSQVETQYF. The CDR3 nucleotides read TGTGCCAGCAGGAGCCAGGTAGAGACCCAGTACTTC.

This clone was observed a handful of times. The CDR3 DNA follows: TGTGCCAGCAGCGTAGACCAGTTCAATGAGCAGTTCTTC. The encoded protein is CASSVDQFNEQFF. The rearrangement links TRBV9 to TRBJ2-1; D call uncertain. The germline gives CDR1 SGDLS, CDR2 YYNGEE. The CDR3 totals 13 residues. V was shortened by 0 bases and J by 6 bases, with 7 bases between the two germline ends. Together with reference TRBV9 and TRBJ2-1, the CDR3 gives the full variable domain: DSGVTQTPKHLITATGQRVTLRCSPRSGDLSVYWYQQSLDQGLQFLIQYYNGEERAKGNILERFSAQQFPDLHSELNLSSLELGDSALYFCASSVDQFNEQFFGPGTRLTVL.

V and J are TRBV25-1 and TRBJ2-3; 7 bases are a match to TRBD2. The CDR3 length is 15 residues. Looked up from germline, CDR1 is MGHDK and CDR2 is SYGVNS. The J segment lost 6 bases and the V segment lost 4 bases, leaving 10 bases of the junction unmatched. The CDR3 DNA reads as TGTGCCAGCAGTGCTATCGGCGGGGAGGGGGATACGCAGTATTTT. It yields the protein CASSAIGGEGDTQYF. Combining the CDR3 with reference TRBV25-1 and TRBJ2-3 gives the whole variable domain EADIYQTPRYLVIGTGKKITLECSQTMGHDKMYWYQQDPGMELHLIHYSYGVNSTEKGDLSSESTVSRIRTEHFPLTLESARPSHTSQYLCASSAIGGEGDTQYFGPGTRLTVL.

In its sample, this clone was seen once. This sequence joins TRBV4-1 and TRBJ2-1; possibly TRBD2 for D (5 bases). From germline, CDR1 is MGHRA and CDR2 YSYEKL. Trimming removed 5 bases from V and 9 bases from J, with 20 bases in between. CDR3 size: 15 residues. CDR3 nucleotide sequence: TGCGCCAGCAGCAGCCCCTCAGCACTAGAACCTGAGCAGTTCTTC. Its protein is CASSSPSALEPEQFF.

This clone was picked up a small number of times. J is TRBJ2-2 and V is TRBV5-1, with D perhaps TRBD2 (6 bases). The V gene's germline CDR1 is SGHRS and CDR2 YFSETQ. The CDR3 totals 16 residues. V gave up 1 base and J gave up 2 bases, with 12 bases separating them. In DNA, the CDR3 is TGCGCCAGCAGCTTGTCCGGAGGGGCCAACACCGGGGAGCTGTTTTTT. Amino acids: CASSLSGGANTGELFF.

The chain couples TRBV5-8 to TRBJ2-3; tentative D call: TRBD1 (6 bases). The germline V and J ends were trimmed by 3 bases and 4 bases, with 9 bases remaining between them. This CDR3 contains 13 residues. CDR1 is SGHTS and CDR2 is YDEGEE in the germline V gene. Here the CDR3 DNA reads TGTGCCAGCAGCTCCGCAGGGGCAGATACGCAGTATTTT. This sequence encodes CASSSAGADTQYF.

Remarks on this clone: The junction departs from the called germline gene at one end, perhaps through a read error. CDR3 region: CASSAASPTMFF. CDR3 sequence (DNA): TGTGCCAGCAGCGCTGCAAGTCCGACTATGTTCTTC. V is TRBV11-2 and J is TRBJ2-7; D may be TRBD2 (5 bases). The germline CDR1 and CDR2 sequences are SGHAT and FQNNGV. This CDR3 is built from 12 residues.

V usage is TRBV4-2 and J usage is TRBJ1-5, with D hard to call. V was pared by 0 bases and J by 9 bases, with 9 bases between. The CDR3 extends over 13 amino acids. Germline V gene data show CDR1 as LGHNA and CDR2 as YNFKEQ. The DNA for the CDR3 is TGTGCCAGCAGCCAAGACGCGCGAGCGCCCCAGCATTTT. It yields the protein CASSQDARAPQHF.

Comment on this clone: The junction departs from germline at one end; a sequencing error may be responsible. The chain joins TRBV7-9 to TRBJ2-3, with 10 bases fitting TRBD2. The CDR3 has 15 amino acids. Germline V CDR1 and CDR2: SEHNR, FQNEAQ (reference sequence). CDR3 coding DNA: TGTTCCAGCAGCATCCTAGCGGGGGCCACAGATACGCAGTATTTT. Translating it yields CSSSILAGATDTQYF.

The chain couples TRBV5-4 to TRBJ2-3, with 8 bases that match TRBD2. The V gene's germline CDR1 is SGHNT and CDR2 YYREEE (reference sequence). V lost 3 bases, J lost 9 bases, and 6 bases stayed unmatched. The CDR3 is 13 amino acids. The DNA for the CDR3 is TGTGCCAGCAGCTCCCGGGGGGGTGGGACGCAGTATTTT. Its translation: CASSSRGGGTQYF.

V is TRBV5-5 and J is TRBJ2-7; 7 nucleotides match TRBD1. Unmatched junction bases numbered 5, after V lost 1 base and J lost 4 bases. CDR3 length: 14 residues. Germline assignment: CDR1 SGHKS and CDR2 YYEKEE (reference sequence). Written as DNA, the CDR3 is TGTGCCAGCAGCTTGACCTCGACAGGGTACGAGCAGTACTTC. Translating gives CASSLTSTGYEQYF.

This clone was counted only a few times. The rearrangement uses TRBV5-1 and TRBJ1-1; no clear D gene. The CDR3 loop spans 14 amino acids. V lost 0 bases and J lost 0, with 6 bases in between. Germline V CDR1 and CDR2: SGHRS, YFSETQ. The CDR3 DNA reads TGCGCCAGCAGCTTGGCCGCGATGAACACTGAAGCTTTCTTT. This codes for CASSLAAMNTEAFF. The full variable domain, its missing parts supplied by reference TRBV5-1 and TRBJ1-1, is KAGVTQTPRYLIKTRGQQVTLSCSPISGHRSVSWYQQTPGQGLQFLFEYFSETQRNKGNFPGRFSGRQFSNSRSEMNVSTLELGDSALYLCASSLAAMNTEAFFGQGTRLTVV.

This rearrangement joins TRBV7-2 to TRBJ2-5; D is possibly TRBD2 (6 bases). This CDR3 comprises 14 residues. Germline V gene data show CDR1 as SGHTA and CDR2 as FQGNSA. Between the trimmed V and J ends, which lost 5 bases and 5 bases, there was a span of 15 bases. The CDR3 DNA follows: TGTGCCAGCAGCGTCGGGACTCACTATGAGACCCAGTACTTC. Its translation: CASSVGTHYETQYF.

The V and J genes are TRBV7-6 and TRBJ2-3; maybe TRBD1 (7 bases). This CDR3 contains 16 residues. V gave up 2 bases and J gave up 5 bases, with 17 bases separating them. CDR1 and CDR2 (germline): SGHVS, FNYEAQ. CDR3 protein: CASSLRQGGPEDTQYF. The CDR3 DNA follows: TGTGCCAGCAGCTTAAGGCAGGGGGGTCCGGAAGATACGCAGTATTTT.

The chain combines TRBV6-5 with TRBJ1-3, with 8 bases matching TRBD1. Germline V CDR1 and CDR2: MNHEY, SVGAGI. The CDR3 runs to 15 residues. The trim removed 4 bases at V and 2 bases at J, leaving 4 bases unmatched. CDR3 region: CASSSDRVAGNTIYF. CDR3 DNA: TGTGCCAGCAGTTCGGACAGGGTGGCTGGAAACACCATATATTTT.

This clone was seen a handful of times. The CDR3 DNA follows: TGCAGCGTCCTCCGGGGGGCCACCGGGGAGCTGTTTTTT. Translating it yields CSVLRGATGELFF. V gene TRBV29-1 combines with J gene TRBJ2-2; weak D call: TRBD2 (7 bases). CDR1 and CDR2 (germline): SQVTM, ANQGSEA. Trimming took off 6 bases at V and 4 bases at J, with 12 bases between the two ends. This CDR3 is 13 amino acids long.

This clone was seen more than once but under ten times. The chain couples TRBV11-2 to TRBJ1-1, with 7 bases lining up with TRBD1. The germline V gene encodes CDR1 SGHAT and CDR2 FQNNGV. J was trimmed by 5 bases and V by 1 base; bases with no gene match: 7. The length of the CDR3 is 15 residues. The CDR3 nucleotides are TGTGCCAGCAGCTTAGCGACAGGGTCTACTACTGAAGCTTTCTTT. Amino acids: CASSLATGSTTEAFF.

The rearrangement joins TRBV5-1 to TRBJ1-2; D is undetermined. The CDR3 sequence is 15 residues long. V lost 2 bases, J lost 0 bases, and 11 bases lay in between. Per the germline V gene, CDR1 is SGHRS and CDR2 is YFSETQ. In nucleotides, the CDR3 is TGCGCCAGCAGCTTAAAGGGAGACGCTAACTATGGCTACACCTTC. It is translated as CASSLKGDANYGYTF.

V and J are TRBV6-6 and TRBJ1-2; D unresolved. This CDR3 has 12 amino acids. V lost 5 bases to trimming and J lost 5 bases, with 9 bases between them. CDR1 MNHNY and CDR2 SVGAGI come from the germline V gene (reference sequence). This CDR3 reads CASSTSEYGYTF. The CDR3, as DNA: TGTGCCAGCAGTACTAGCGAATATGGCTACACCTTC.

This clone was recorded a few times. The chain carries TRBV18 and TRBJ1-1; 8 bases align to TRBD1. Losses at the gene ends were 3 bases for V and 5 bases for J; bases not matched to a gene: 8. This CDR3 comprises 15 residues. CDR1 is KGHSH, CDR2 LQKENI, per germline. The chain's CDR3 is CASSPKTGAGTEAFF. CDR3 bases: TGTGCCAGCTCACCCAAGACAGGGGCAGGGACTGAAGCTTTCTTT.

The chain couples TRBV28 to TRBJ2-2; D might be TRBD2 (5 bases). V lost 7 bases and J lost 4, with 7 bases in between. CDR3 size: 12 residues. Germline CDR1 and CDR2: MDHEN and SYDVKM. The CDR3 DNA reads as TGTGCCAGCACCGGGGTCACCGGGGAGCTGTTTTTT. As protein: CASTGVTGELFF.

This rearrangement joins TRBV23-1 to TRBJ1-3; D might be TRBD1 (6 bases). TRBV23-1 is an ORF, with its function uncertain. The CDR3 is made up of 12 amino acids. Between the trimmed V and J ends, which lost 10 bases and 4 bases, there was a span of 11 bases. CDR3 coding DNA: TGCGCCAACATAGGACAGGGAAACACCATATATTTT. This translates into CANIGQGNTIYF.

CDR3 sequence: CASSSTRGPDTQYF. CDR3 DNA: TGTGCCAGCAGTTCCACACGGGGTCCAGATACGCAGTATTTT. V and J are TRBV7-9 and TRBJ2-3, with D possibly TRBD2 on 5 matching bases. V was cut by 6 bases and J by 4 bases, with 14 bases left in between. The CDR3 is 14 amino acids. The germline CDR1 and CDR2 sequences are SEHNR and FQNEAQ (reference sequence).

J is TRBJ2-1 and V is TRBV6-4; D remains unclear. Germline CDR1 is MRHNA and CDR2 is SNTAGT. The ends were cut back, 4 bases at V and 2 bases at J, with 6 bases in the middle. The CDR3 runs 13 residues. Here the CDR3 DNA reads TGTGCCAGCAGTGTTTGGCCCTACAATGAGCAGTTCTTC. Protein: CASSVWPYNEQFF.

The chain is built from TRBV4-2 and TRBJ1-5, with TRBD1 matching over 9 bases. This CDR3 has 17 residues. Germline V lookup: CDR1 LGHNA, CDR2 YNFKEQ. Trimming cost V 1 base and J 3 bases; bases outside gene matches: 7. DNA for the CDR3: TGTGCCAGCAGCCAAGTTTCTGGACAGGGGTCCAATCAGCCCCAGCATTTT. It translates to CASSQVSGQGSNQPQHF.

The chain is built from TRBV27 and TRBJ1-2; D perhaps matches TRBD1 (5 bases). The CDR3 extends over 13 amino acids. Germline CDR1 and CDR2: MNHEY and SMNVEV (reference sequence). V shed 5 bases and J shed 3 bases, with 10 bases lying between them. The CDR3 DNA reads TGTGCCAGCAGTCAAGACAGAGACTATGGCTACACCTTC. This translates into CASSQDRDYGYTF.

The J gene is TRBJ1-1, the V gene TRBV19, with D hard to call. Germline CDR1 and CDR2: LNHDA and SQIVND (reference sequence). The germline V and J ends were trimmed by 7 bases and 1 base, with 16 bases remaining between them. This CDR3 spans 15 amino acids. In DNA form, the CDR3 reads TGTGCCAGTACCCCAGCGGGGTGGGCGAACACTGAAGCTTTCTTT. Translation gives CASTPAGWANTEAFF.

The V gene is TRBV5-1, the J gene TRBJ2-7; possibly TRBD1 for D (6 bases). The CDR3 extends over 16 amino acids. V was cut by 4 bases and J by 3 bases, with 20 bases left in between. Germline CDR1 SGHRS, CDR2 YFSETQ. The CDR3: CASSDSPNRVNYEQYF. CDR3 bases: TGCGCCAGCAGCGACAGCCCAAACAGGGTAAACTACGAGCAGTACTTC.